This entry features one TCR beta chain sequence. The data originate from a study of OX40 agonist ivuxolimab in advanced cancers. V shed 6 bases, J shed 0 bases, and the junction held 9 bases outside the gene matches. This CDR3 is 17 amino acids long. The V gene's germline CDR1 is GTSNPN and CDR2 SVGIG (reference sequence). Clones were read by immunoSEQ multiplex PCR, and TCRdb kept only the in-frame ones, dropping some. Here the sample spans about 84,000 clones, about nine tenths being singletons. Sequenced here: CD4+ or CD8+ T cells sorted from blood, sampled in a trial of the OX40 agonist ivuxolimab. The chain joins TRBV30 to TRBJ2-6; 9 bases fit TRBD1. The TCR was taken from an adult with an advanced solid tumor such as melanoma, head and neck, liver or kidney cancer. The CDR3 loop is CACTGTGSDSGANVLTF. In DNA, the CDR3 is TGTGCCTGTACCGGGACAGGGAGTGACTCTGGGGCCAACGTCCTGACTTTC.